What follows are 2 T cell receptor beta chains derived from one specimen sequenced in a study of blood T cell repertoires in COVID-19. The repertoire was sequenced with immunoSEQ multiplex PCR; TCRdb's copy has only in-frame clones and lacks some. The sample has 25,000 to 30,000 clones, 88% seen once; the top ten hold 15% to 20%. The sequenced sample was peripheral blood. The receptors originated from a man aged 65 to 85 with acute or convalescent COVID-19.

The V and J genes are TRBV29-1 and TRBJ2-5, with TRBD1 matching over 8 bases. The CDR3 sequence is 12 residues long. CDR1 and CDR2 (germline): SQVTM, ANQGSEA. The V gene end was trimmed by 7 bases and the J gene end by 5 bases; junction bases not matched to a gene: 6. CDR3 bases: TGCAGCGCGAGACGACAGGGGGAGACCCAGTACTTC. Protein product: CSARRQGETQYF.

The chain links TRBV2 to TRBJ1-4, with 8 bases aligning to TRBD1. Losses at the gene ends were 2 bases for V and 4 bases for J; bases not matched to a gene: 9. Germline lookup yields CDR1 SNHLY and CDR2 FYNNEI. The CDR3 has 17 amino acids. The CDR3 DNA is TGTGCCAGCAGTGAACAGGGGGCGGCAGGGGGTAATGAAAAACTGTTTTTT. Residues: CASSEQGAAGGNEKLFF.